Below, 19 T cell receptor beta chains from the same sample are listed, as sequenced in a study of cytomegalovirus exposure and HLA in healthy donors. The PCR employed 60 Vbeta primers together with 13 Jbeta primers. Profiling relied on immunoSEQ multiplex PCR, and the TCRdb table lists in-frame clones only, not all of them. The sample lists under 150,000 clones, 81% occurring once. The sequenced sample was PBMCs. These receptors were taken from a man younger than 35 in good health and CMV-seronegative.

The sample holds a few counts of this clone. CDR3 in DNA: TGTGCCAGCAGCTTTTTCGTTGGAGGGAATTCACCCCTCCACTTT. Its protein is CASSFFVGGNSPLHF. The J gene is TRBJ1-6, the V gene TRBV7-8; D is undetermined. Germline V gene data show CDR1 as SGHVS and CDR2 as FQNEAQ. The ends were cut back, 3 bases at V and 7 bases at J, with 13 bases in the middle. This CDR3 contains 15 residues.

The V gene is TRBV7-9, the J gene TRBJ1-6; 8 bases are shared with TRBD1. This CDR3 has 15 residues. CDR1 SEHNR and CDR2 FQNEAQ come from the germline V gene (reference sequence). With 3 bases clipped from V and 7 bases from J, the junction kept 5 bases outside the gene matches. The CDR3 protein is CASSFVRTGNSPLHF. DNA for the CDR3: TGTGCCAGCAGCTTTGTCAGGACAGGGAATTCACCCCTCCACTTT.

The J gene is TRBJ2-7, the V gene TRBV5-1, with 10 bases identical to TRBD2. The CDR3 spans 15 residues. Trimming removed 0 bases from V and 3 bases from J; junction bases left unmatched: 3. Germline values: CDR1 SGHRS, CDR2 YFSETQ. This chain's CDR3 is CASSLVAGGGYEQYF. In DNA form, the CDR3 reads TGCGCCAGCAGCTTGGTAGCGGGGGGTGGCTACGAGCAGTACTTC.

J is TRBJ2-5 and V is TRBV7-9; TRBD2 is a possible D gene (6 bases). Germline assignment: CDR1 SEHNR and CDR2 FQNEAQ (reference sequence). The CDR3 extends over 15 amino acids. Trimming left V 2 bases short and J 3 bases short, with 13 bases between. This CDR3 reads CASSLWDSQKETQYF. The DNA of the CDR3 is TGTGCCAGCAGCTTATGGGACTCGCAAAAAGAGACCCAGTACTTC.

Here the CDR3 reads CASSVALRGKETQYF. For the CDR3, the DNA is TGTGCCAGCAGCGTAGCTTTGAGGGGGAAGGAGACCCAGTACTTC. The rearrangement uses TRBV9 and TRBJ2-5, with TRBD1 as a possible D gene (6 bases). Germline V gives CDR1 SGDLS, CDR2 YYNGEE. Between the trimmed V and J ends, which lost 0 bases and 5 bases, there was a span of 14 bases. The CDR3 covers 15 residues.

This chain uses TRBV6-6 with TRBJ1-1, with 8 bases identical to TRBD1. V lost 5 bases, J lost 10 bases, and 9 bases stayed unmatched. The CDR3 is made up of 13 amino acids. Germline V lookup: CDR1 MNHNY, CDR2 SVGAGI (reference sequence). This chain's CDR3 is CASSRQGPSRAFF. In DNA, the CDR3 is TGTGCCAGCAGTCGACAGGGGCCATCTCGAGCTTTCTTT.

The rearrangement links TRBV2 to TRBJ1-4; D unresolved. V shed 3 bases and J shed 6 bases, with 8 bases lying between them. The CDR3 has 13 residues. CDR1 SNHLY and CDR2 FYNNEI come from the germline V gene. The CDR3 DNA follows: TGTGCCAGCAGTGAGACGGGTTATGAAAAACTGTTTTTT. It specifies CASSETGYEKLFF.

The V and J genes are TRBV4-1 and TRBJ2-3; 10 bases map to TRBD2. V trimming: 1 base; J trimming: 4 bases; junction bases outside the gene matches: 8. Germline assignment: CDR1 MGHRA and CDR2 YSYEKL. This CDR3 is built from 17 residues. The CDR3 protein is CASSQGQLAGESDTQYF. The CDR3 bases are TGCGCCAGCAGCCAAGGGCAGCTAGCGGGGGAATCAGATACGCAGTATTTT.

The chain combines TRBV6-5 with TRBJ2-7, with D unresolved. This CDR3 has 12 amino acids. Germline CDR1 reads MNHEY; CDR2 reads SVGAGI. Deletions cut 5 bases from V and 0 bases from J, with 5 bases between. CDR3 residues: CASSLSSYEQYF. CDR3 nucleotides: TGTGCCAGCAGTCTGAGCTCCTACGAGCAGTACTTC.

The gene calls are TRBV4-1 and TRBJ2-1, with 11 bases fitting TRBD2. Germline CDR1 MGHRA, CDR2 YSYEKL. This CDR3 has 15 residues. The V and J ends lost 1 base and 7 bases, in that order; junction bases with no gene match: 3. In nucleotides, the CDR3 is TGCGCCAGCAGCCAAGTAGCGGGGGGGCTTAATGAGCAGTTCTTC. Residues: CASSQVAGGLNEQFF.

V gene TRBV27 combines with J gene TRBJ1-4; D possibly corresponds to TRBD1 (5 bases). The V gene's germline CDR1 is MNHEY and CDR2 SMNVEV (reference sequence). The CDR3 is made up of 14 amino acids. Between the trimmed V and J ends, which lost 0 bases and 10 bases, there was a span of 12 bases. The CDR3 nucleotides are TGTGCCAGCAGTTTATCGGGGGGAGGTGGAAAACTGTTTTTT. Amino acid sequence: CASSLSGGGGKLFF.

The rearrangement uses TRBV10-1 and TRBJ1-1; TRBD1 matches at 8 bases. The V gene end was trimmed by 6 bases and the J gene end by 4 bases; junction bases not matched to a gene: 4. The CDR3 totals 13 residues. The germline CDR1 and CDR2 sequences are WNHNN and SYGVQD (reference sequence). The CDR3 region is CASSRTGFTEAFF. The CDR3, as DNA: TGCGCCAGCAGCCGGACAGGGTTCACTGAAGCTTTCTTT.

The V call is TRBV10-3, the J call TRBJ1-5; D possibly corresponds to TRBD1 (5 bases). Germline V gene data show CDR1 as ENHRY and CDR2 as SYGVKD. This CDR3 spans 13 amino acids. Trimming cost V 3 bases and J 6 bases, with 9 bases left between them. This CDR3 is CAISELGVQPQHF. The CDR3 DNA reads TGTGCCATCAGTGAATTAGGGGTTCAGCCCCAGCATTTT.

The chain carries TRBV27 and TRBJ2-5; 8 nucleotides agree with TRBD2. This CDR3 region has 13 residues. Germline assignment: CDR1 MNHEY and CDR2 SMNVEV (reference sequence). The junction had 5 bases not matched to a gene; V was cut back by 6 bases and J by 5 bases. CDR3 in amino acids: CASSAGLGETQYF. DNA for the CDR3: TGTGCCAGCAGCGCGGGACTAGGGGAGACCCAGTACTTC.

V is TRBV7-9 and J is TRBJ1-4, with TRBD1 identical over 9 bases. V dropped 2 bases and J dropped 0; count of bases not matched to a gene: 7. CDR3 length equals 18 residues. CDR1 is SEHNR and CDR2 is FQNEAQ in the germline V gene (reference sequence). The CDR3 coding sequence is TGTGCCAGCAGCTTACGGGACAGGGCCCTCCCAACTAATGAAAAACTGTTTTTT. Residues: CASSLRDRALPTNEKLFF.

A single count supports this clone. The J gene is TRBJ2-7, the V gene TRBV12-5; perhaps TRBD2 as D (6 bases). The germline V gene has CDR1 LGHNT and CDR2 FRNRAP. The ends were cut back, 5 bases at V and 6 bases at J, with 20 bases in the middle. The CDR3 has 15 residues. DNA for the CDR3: TGTGCTAGTGGTCCACCGGGACTGTTGCCCAGCGAGCAGTACTTC. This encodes CASGPPGLLPSEQYF.

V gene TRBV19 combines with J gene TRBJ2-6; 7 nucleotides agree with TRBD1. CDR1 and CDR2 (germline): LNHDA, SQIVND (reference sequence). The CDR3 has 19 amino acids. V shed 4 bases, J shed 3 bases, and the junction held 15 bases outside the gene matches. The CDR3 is CASSTQGVASVFGANVLTF. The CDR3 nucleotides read TGTGCCAGTAGTACGCAGGGGGTGGCTTCTGTCTTTGGGGCCAACGTCCTGACTTTC.

The CDR3 nucleotides read TGCGCCAGCAGCCAAGAACCTACGGGGGGGCCAGAAGAAGAGACCCAGTACTTC. Amino acid sequence: CASSQEPTGGPEEETQYF. V is TRBV4-1 and J is TRBJ2-5, with TRBD2 identical over 8 bases. With 0 bases clipped from V and 3 bases from J, the junction kept 12 bases outside the gene matches. Germline assignment: CDR1 MGHRA and CDR2 YSYEKL. CDR3 length: 18 amino acids.

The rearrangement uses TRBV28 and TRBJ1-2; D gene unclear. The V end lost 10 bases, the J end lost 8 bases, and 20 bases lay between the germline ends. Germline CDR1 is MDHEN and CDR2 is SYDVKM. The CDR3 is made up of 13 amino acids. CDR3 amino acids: CATRLPLIEGYTF. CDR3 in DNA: TGTGCCACCAGGCTACCCCTTATTGAGGGCTACACCTTC.